This T cell receptor beta chain was sequenced during a study of monozygotic twins with inflammatory bowel disease. For this clonotype: The antigen is not known.

The CDR3 is 15 residues long. In germline, CDR1 is MNHNS, CDR2 SASEGT. cDNA was made in eight separate reactions per sample. TCRdb reprocessed the 5' RACE reads and keeps a single row for each CDR3 protein, giving no DNA. The sample table includes roughly 150,000 distinct CDR3 sequences. General study findings and limits: IBD patients exhibited fewer clonotypes shared with other individuals than healthy twins, particularly with disease activity. In these data, no single strong IBD-associated signal or clonotype received support.

The source of this sequence is a human donor with ulcerative colitis or Crohn's disease, or a healthy co-twin of an affected twin (not recorded which). This rearrangement joins TRBV6-1 to TRBJ2-2; TCRdb selects TRBD1, and the lack of DNA leaves this call unchecked. Input material: blood. The chain's CDR3 is CASRFGPRRAGELFF.